These 10 T cell receptor beta chains came from one sample sequenced in a study of blood T cells in healthy people across ages. With a J-beta primer mix and a sample-barcoded 5' primer, a second PCR ran roughly 7 to 11 cycles. TCRdb analysed the 5' RACE reads with MiXCR anew, one entry per CDR3 protein. The table has about 2 million distinct CDR3 sequences, less than 50% seen once. Sequenced input: blood. Receptors were obtained from a woman aged 35 to 49 in good health.

This clonotype showed up just once. The chain employs TRBV18 and TRBJ1-2, with D possibly TRBD1 on 6 matching bases. Germline loops: CDR1 KGHSH, CDR2 LQKENI. The V and J ends lost 1 base and 8 bases respectively, with 17 bases between them. The CDR3 has 15 residues. Written as DNA, the CDR3 is TGTGCCAGCTCACCACGAACAGGGATTATGGGGGGCTACACCTTC. Protein product: CASSPRTGIMGGYTF.

The V call is TRBV20-1, the J call TRBJ2-5; no definite D call. The last part of the DNA fits TRBJ2-7 better; the J call may be wrong. The CDR3 runs to 13 residues. Germline values: CDR1 DFQATT, CDR2 SNEGSKA (reference sequence). This chain's CDR3 is CSARAYSWDEQYF. The CDR3 nucleotides read TGCAGTGCTAGAGCTTATTCTTGGGACGAGCAGTACTTC.

CDR3 sequence: CASSPRGILYEQFF. CDR3 in DNA: TGTGCCAGCAGTCCTCGCGGGATTCTATACGAGCAGTTCTTC. This chain uses TRBV6-5 with TRBJ2-1, with D possibly being TRBD2 (6 bases). Germline CDR1 and CDR2: MNHEY and SVGAGI. This CDR3 is built from 14 residues. Trimming shortened V by 5 bases and J by 10 bases, and 18 bases separated the two germline ends.

This clonotype was seen a single time. The V and J genes are TRBV12-3 or TRBV12-4 and TRBJ2-5, with D unresolved. The V and J ends lost 6 bases and 2 bases respectively, with 7 bases between them. This CDR3 has 12 amino acids. As DNA, the CDR3 is TGTGCCAGCAGATTGACGCAAGAGACCCAGTACTTC. It is translated as CASRLTQETQYF.

The chain employs TRBV6-2 or TRBV6-3 and TRBJ2-3; tentative D call: TRBD1 (5 bases). The V end was cut by 6 bases, the J end by 5 bases, with 18 bases between. This CDR3 spans 15 amino acids. CDR1 MNHEY and CDR2 SVGEGT come from the germline V gene. The CDR3 protein is CASSPYGLGRDTQYF. The CDR3 nucleotides are TGTGCCAGCAGCCCCTATGGGCTGGGGCGAGATACGCAGTATTTT.

This clonotype has more than one count but fewer than ten. The gene calls are TRBV6-5 and TRBJ1-2; no firm D call. Germline lookup yields CDR1 MNHEY and CDR2 SVGAGI. The CDR3 spans 16 residues. Trimming left V 0 bases short and J 5 bases short, with 16 bases between. The CDR3: CASSYSRTSIQYGYTF. The DNA of the CDR3 is TGTGCCAGCAGTTACTCGCGGACCTCGATACAATATGGCTACACCTTC.

V usage is TRBV24-1 and J usage is TRBJ2-3, with D maybe TRBD1 (5 bases). The V and J ends lost 2 bases and 8 bases respectively, with 22 bases between them. CDR3 length: 17 residues. The V gene's germline CDR1 is KGHDR and CDR2 SFDVKD. The CDR3 reads CATSDYPVSQDGRTQYF. The CDR3, as DNA: TGTGCCACCAGTGATTACCCCGTGTCACAGGATGGGCGTACGCAGTATTTT.

This chain links TRBV12-3 or TRBV12-4 with TRBJ1-2, with TRBD1 matching over 8 bases. The junction had 4 bases not matched to a gene; V was cut back by 8 bases and J by 2 bases. There are 13 residues in the CDR3. CDR3 nucleotides: TGTGCCAGCGGACGACAGGGGAACTATGGCTACACCTTC. This sequence encodes CASGRQGNYGYTF.

The chain carries TRBV7-9 and TRBJ2-1; 10 bases agree with TRBD1. The CDR3 runs 16 residues. V gave up 5 bases and J gave up 5 bases; unmatched junction bases: 9. CDR1 is SEHNR and CDR2 is FQNEAQ in the germline V gene (reference sequence). In DNA form, the CDR3 reads TGTGCCAGCAGCAAGACAGGGGGCGGGTTGGACAATGAGCAGTTCTTC. Its protein product is CASSKTGGGLDNEQFF.

The rearrangement joins TRBV4-1 to TRBJ1-2, with D hard to call. This CDR3 region has 15 residues. Germline values: CDR1 MGHRA, CDR2 YSYEKL. The V gene lost 1 base and the J gene lost 4 bases, with 13 bases spanning the gap. DNA of the CDR3: TGCGCCAGCAGCCAAGGCCCTCGGGAGAGCTATGGCTACACCTTC. This encodes CASSQGPRESYGYTF.